The next 9 T cell receptor beta chains were all read from a single sample in a study of cytomegalovirus exposure and HLA in healthy donors. The PCR contained 60 Vbeta and 13 Jbeta primers. Assay used: immunoSEQ multiplex PCR; TCRdb lists only in-frame clones, some missing. The sample shows more than 70,000 clones, around 80% of them seen only once. The sample was PBMCs. These receptors originate from a man aged 25-45 years in good health and CMV-seropositive.

The chain joins TRBV10-2 to TRBJ2-7; D gene ambiguous. V lost 2 bases, J lost 3 bases, and 5 bases lay in between. The CDR3 is 12 residues long. Germline CDR1 WSHSY, CDR2 SAAADI. The CDR3 DNA reads as TGCGCCAGCAGTGAGGGAGACTACGAGCAGTACGTC. Translated: CASSEGDYEQYV.

This clone has a handful of counts. The CDR3 nucleotides are TGTGCCAGCAGTGCCGTTTCGGGACAACAGCCCCAGCATTTT. Translation: CASSAVSGQQPQHF. The chain carries TRBV6-4 and TRBJ1-5; possibly TRBD1 for D (6 bases). Trimming pared 4 bases from V and 7 bases from J, leaving 14 bases between. CDR1 MRHNA and CDR2 SNTAGT come from the germline V gene. This CDR3 is 14 amino acids long.

This clone was detected a few times. The chain couples TRBV10-3 to TRBJ1-1, with 9 positions matching TRBD1. The CDR3 contains 15 residues. V lost 1 base, J lost 5 bases, and 5 bases stayed unmatched. Germline values: CDR1 ENHRY, CDR2 SYGVKD. The chain's CDR3 is CAISELGQGGTEAFF. CDR3 in DNA: TGTGCCATCAGTGAGTTGGGACAGGGTGGAACTGAAGCTTTCTTT.

This sequence joins TRBV28 and TRBJ1-2, with 8 positions matching TRBD1. The trim removed 5 bases at V and 7 bases at J, leaving 9 bases unmatched. This CDR3 comprises 14 residues. Per germline, CDR1 MDHEN and CDR2 SYDVKM. The CDR3 region is CASSRFRGRFGYTF. CDR3 coding DNA: TGTGCCAGCAGTCGATTCAGGGGGCGTTTTGGCTACACCTTC.

This chain connects TRBV7-9 to TRBJ2-7; possibly TRBD1 for D (5 bases). This CDR3 comprises 13 residues. The germline CDR1 and CDR2 sequences are SEHNR and FQNEAQ (reference sequence). The V end was cut by 5 bases, the J end by 6 bases, with 14 bases between. The CDR3 DNA reads TGTGCCAGCAGCCCGCATCAGGGTGCCGAGCAGTACGTC. The encoded protein is CASSPHQGAEQYV.

The chain has TRBV27 and TRBJ1-5; D may be TRBD1 (6 bases). V lost 2 bases to trimming and J lost 4 bases, with 9 bases between them. Germline CDR1 reads MNHEY; CDR2 reads SMNVEV (reference sequence). This CDR3 spans 14 amino acids. In nucleotides, the CDR3 is TGTGCCAGCAGTTTAGTGAGGGGGAATCAGCCCCAGCATTTT. It is translated as CASSLVRGNQPQHF.

The V and J genes are TRBV4-2 and TRBJ2-2; unclear D gene. V lost 3 bases and J 4 bases, leaving 12 bases between the germline ends. The CDR3 consists of 15 residues. The germline V gene has CDR1 LGHNA and CDR2 YNFKEQ. This CDR3 reads CASSQPSGTTGELFF. CDR3 nucleotide sequence: TGTGCCAGCAGCCAGCCCTCAGGAACCACCGGGGAGCTGTTTTTT.

J is TRBJ1-1 and V is TRBV6-1; D remains ambiguous. V lost 3 bases and J 5 bases, leaving 13 bases between the germline ends. CDR3 length: 14 residues. CDR1 is MNHNS, CDR2 SASEGT, per germline. The CDR3 spells CASSDLPRDTEAFF. CDR3 nucleotide sequence: TGTGCCAGCAGTGACCTGCCCCGGGATACTGAAGCTTTCTTT.

This clone was seen a handful of times. The chain carries TRBV5-1 and TRBJ2-7; D remains ambiguous. CDR1 and CDR2 from the germline V gene are SGHRS and YFSETQ. Between the trimmed V and J ends, which lost 4 bases and 3 bases, there was a span of 8 bases. This CDR3 spans 12 amino acids. The CDR3 sequence is CASSLSGYEQYF. The CDR3 region has the DNA TGCGCCAGCAGCCTATCGGGCTACGAGCAGTACTTC.